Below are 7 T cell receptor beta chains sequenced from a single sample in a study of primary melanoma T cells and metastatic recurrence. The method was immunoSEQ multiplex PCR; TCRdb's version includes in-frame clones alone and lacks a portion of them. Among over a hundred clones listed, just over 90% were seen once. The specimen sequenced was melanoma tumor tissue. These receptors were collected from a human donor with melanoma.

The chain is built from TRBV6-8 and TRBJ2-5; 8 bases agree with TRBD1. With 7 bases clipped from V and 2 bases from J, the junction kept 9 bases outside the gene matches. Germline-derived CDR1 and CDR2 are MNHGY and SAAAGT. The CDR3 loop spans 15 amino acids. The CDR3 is CASINDRGPQETQYF. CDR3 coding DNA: TGTGCCAGCATCAACGACAGGGGCCCTCAAGAGACCCAGTACTTC.

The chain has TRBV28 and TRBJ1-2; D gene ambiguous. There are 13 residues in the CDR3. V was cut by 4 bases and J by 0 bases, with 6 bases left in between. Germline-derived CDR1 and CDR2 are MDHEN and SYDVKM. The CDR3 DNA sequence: TGTGCCAGCAGTTCCAGTTCTAACTATGGCTACACCTTC. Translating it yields CASSSSSNYGYTF.

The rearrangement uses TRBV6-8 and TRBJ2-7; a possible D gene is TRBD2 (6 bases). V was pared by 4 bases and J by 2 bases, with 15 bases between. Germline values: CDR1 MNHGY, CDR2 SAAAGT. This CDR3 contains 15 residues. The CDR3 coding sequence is TGTGCCAGCAGTTTCTATGCGGGAACTCCCTACGAGCAGTACTTC. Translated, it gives CASSFYAGTPYEQYF.

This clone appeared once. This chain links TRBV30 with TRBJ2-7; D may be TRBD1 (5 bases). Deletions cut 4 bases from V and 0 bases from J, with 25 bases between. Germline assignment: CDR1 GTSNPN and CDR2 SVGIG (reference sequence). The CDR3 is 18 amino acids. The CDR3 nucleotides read TGTGCCTGGAATTTTCAGGGTACCTTCACTTTCAGCTCCTACGAGCAGTACTTC. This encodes CAWNFQGTFTFSSYEQYF. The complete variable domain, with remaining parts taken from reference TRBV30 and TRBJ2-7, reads SQTIHQWPATLVQPVGSPLSLECTVEGTSNPNLYWYRQAAGRGLQLLFYSVGIGQISSEVPQNLSASRPQDRQFILSSKKLLLSDSGFYLCAWNFQGTFTFSSYEQYFGPGTRLTVT.

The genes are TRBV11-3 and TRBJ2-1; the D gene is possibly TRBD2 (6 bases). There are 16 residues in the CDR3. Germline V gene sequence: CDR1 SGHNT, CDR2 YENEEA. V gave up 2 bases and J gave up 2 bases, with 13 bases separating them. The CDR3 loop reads CASSLTGRGTYNEQFF. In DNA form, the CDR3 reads TGTGCCAGCAGCTTAACGGGTCGGGGGACCTACAATGAGCAGTTCTTC.

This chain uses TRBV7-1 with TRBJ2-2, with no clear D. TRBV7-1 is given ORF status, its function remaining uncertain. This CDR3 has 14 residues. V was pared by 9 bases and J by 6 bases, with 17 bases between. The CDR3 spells CARSLPEGPGELFF. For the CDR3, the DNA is TGTGCCAGAAGCCTGCCCGAAGGTCCCGGGGAGCTGTTTTTT.

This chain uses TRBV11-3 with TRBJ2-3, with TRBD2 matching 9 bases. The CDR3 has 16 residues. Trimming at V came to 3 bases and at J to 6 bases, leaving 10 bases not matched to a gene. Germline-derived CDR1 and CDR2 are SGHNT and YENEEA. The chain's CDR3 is CASSLVGGRAKDTQYF. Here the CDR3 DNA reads TGTGCCAGCAGCTTGGTGGGCGGGAGGGCTAAGGATACGCAGTATTTT. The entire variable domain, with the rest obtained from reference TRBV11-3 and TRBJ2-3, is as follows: EAGVVQSPRYKIIEKKQPVAFWCNPISGHNTLYWYLQNLGQGPELLIRYENEEAVDDSQLPKDRFSAERLKGVDSTLKIQPAELGDSAVYLCASSLVGGRAKDTQYFGPGTRLTVL.